This TCR beta chain came from a study of cytomegalovirus exposure and HLA in healthy donors. CDR3 length equals 17 residues. Germline values: CDR1 KGHSH, CDR2 LQKENI. V lost 2 bases, J lost 0 bases, and 6 bases stayed unmatched. As for this clone: Antigen specificity is unknown.

Primers: 60 Vbeta forward and 13 Jbeta reverse. The table came from immunoSEQ multiplex PCR; TCRdb's copy has only in-frame clones and leaves some out. The sample records under 170,000 clones, about four fifths being singletons. Study findings and constraints: What a later analysis showed was that several of the most significant clusters appeared linked to common viral pathogens.

This sequence joins TRBV18 and TRBJ2-1; TRBD2 matches 8 bases. The clonotype comes from a man aged 45-65 years in good health and CMV-seropositive. Material for sequencing was PBMCs. DNA of the CDR3: TGTGCCAGCTCACCAGGGGGACTAGGACACTCCTACAATGAGCAGTTCTTC. Translation gives CASSPGGLGHSYNEQFF. Full variable domain (rest looked up from reference TRBV18 and TRBJ2-1): NAGVMQNPRHLVRRRGQEARLRCSPMKGHSHVYWYRQLPEEGLKFMVYLQKENIIDESGMPKERFSAEFPKEGPSILRIQQVVRGDSAAYFCASSPGGLGHSYNEQFFGPGTRLTVL.